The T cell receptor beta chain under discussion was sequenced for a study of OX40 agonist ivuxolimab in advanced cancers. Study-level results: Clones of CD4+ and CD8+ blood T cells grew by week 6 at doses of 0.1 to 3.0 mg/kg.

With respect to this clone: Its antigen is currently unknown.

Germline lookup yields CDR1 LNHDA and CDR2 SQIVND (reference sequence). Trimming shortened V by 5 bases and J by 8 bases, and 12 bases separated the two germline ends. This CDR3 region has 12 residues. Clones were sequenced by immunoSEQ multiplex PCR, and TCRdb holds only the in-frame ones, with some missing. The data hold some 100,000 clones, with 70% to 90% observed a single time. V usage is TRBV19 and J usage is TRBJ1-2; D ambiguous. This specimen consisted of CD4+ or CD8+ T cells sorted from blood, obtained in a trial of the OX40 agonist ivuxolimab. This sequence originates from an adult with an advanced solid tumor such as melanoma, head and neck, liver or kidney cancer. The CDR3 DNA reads TGTGCCAGTAGTGACTTGCCCGAAGGCTACACCTTC. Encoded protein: CASSDLPEGYTF.